The 7 T cell receptor beta chains presented below share a single source sample, sequenced in a study of cytomegalovirus exposure and HLA in healthy donors. The PCR employed 60 Vbeta primers together with 13 Jbeta primers. Sequenced by immunoSEQ multiplex PCR; TCRdb stores in-frame clones only, minus some. Of 100,000 to 150,000 clones in the sample, 15% to 20% were seen once. Specimen: PBMCs. The receptors here all came from a female donor in good health and CMV-seropositive.

The J gene is TRBJ2-5, the V gene TRBV2, with D tentatively TRBD2 (6 bases). Trimming removed 6 bases from V and 7 bases from J, with 21 bases in between. The CDR3 runs to 15 residues. CDR1 is SNHLY, CDR2 FYNNEI, per germline. The CDR3 bases are TGTGCCAGCAGACAGAACTTTAGACTAGATCGGACCCAGTACTTC. Protein: CASRQNFRLDRTQYF.

V and J are TRBV7-2 and TRBJ1-5; D might be TRBD1 (6 bases). Germline lookup yields CDR1 SGHTA and CDR2 FQGNSA. V was cut by 5 bases and J by 9 bases, with 20 bases left in between. The CDR3 extends over 15 amino acids. CDR3 sequence reads: CASSREVTGSRPQHF. The CDR3 bases are TGTGCCAGCAGCCGTGAGGTCACAGGGTCAAGGCCCCAGCATTTT.

The chain carries TRBV7-2 and TRBJ2-3, with no clear D. CDR3 length equals 14 residues. CDR1 SGHTA and CDR2 FQGNSA come from the germline V gene. V was shortened by 1 base and J by 5 bases, with 10 bases between the two germline ends. The CDR3 sequence is CASSLDRELDTQYF. In DNA form, the CDR3 reads TGTGCCAGCAGCTTAGACAGAGAACTAGATACGCAGTATTTT.

This clone was detected a few times. This chain uses TRBV6-6 with TRBJ2-1; 10 bases match TRBD2. CDR1 and CDR2 from the germline V gene are MNHNY and SVGAGI (reference sequence). This CDR3 region has 16 residues. Trimming at V came to 2 bases and at J to 5 bases, leaving 6 bases not matched to a gene. The CDR3 protein is CASSYLTSGIHNEQFF. In nucleotides, the CDR3 is TGTGCCAGCAGTTACCTTACTAGCGGGATACACAATGAGCAGTTCTTC.

A few counts support this clone. The chain carries TRBV15 and TRBJ1-2, with TRBD1 matching 7 bases. The CDR3 length is 16 residues. The germline V gene encodes CDR1 LNHNV and CDR2 YYDKDF (reference sequence). V dropped 0 bases and J dropped 4; count of bases not matched to a gene: 8. In DNA form, the CDR3 reads TGTGCCACCAGCAGAGATCCCAGGACAGGTCCCTATGGCTACACCTTC. It codes for CATSRDPRTGPYGYTF.

V and J are TRBV6-1 and TRBJ1-2; 10 nucleotides match TRBD1. CDR3 length equals 15 residues. V was clipped by 1 base and J by 2 bases; unmatched bases: 1. Germline lookup yields CDR1 MNHNS and CDR2 SASEGT. This chain's CDR3 is CASSEVGQGNYGYTF. CDR3 nucleotide sequence: TGTGCCAGCAGTGAAGTGGGACAGGGGAACTATGGCTACACCTTC.

This chain uses TRBV7-7 with TRBJ2-5; 13 bases are shared with TRBD2. Germline CDR1 is SSHAT and CDR2 is FNYEAQ (reference sequence). The CDR3 has 16 amino acids. V was clipped by 5 bases and J by 7 bases; unmatched bases: 10. In DNA form, the CDR3 reads TGTGCCAGCAGCCAAACTAGCGGGGGGGCTGTCGGGACCCAGTACTTC. Translated: CASSQTSGGAVGTQYF.